Listed below are T cell receptor beta chains from one sample, sequenced in a study of CD8+CD57+ T cells in acquired aplastic anemia. A single record per CDR3 protein comes from TCRdb applying MiXCR to the reads. The sample contains about 190,000 distinct CDR3 sequences, 48% of which appear only once. Sequenced: sorted CD4+, CD8+, or CD8+CD57+ T cells (not recorded which) from PBMCs. The receptors were gathered from a human donor with aplastic anemia. The CDR3 runs from the conserved cysteine through the conserved F or W. D genes are given only for firm matches. Expanded clones are given a class, and other clones once, few, many or no size at all.

TRBV25-1	-	-	TRBJ1-1	TGTGCCAGCAGTGGAGGGGGGGTCTTCGGGAACACTGAAGCTTTCTTT	CASSGGGVFGNTEAFF
TRBV15	-	TRBD2	TRBJ2-3	TGTGCCACCGGGACTAGCGGGGTCCGCCCAGATACGCAGTATTTT	CATGTSGVRPDTQYF
TRBV5-4	-	-	TRBJ1-1	TGCGCCAGCACCTGGGGGACTTCGAACACTGAAGCTTTCTTT	CASTWGTSNTEAFF
TRBV11-1	-	TRBD2	TRBJ2-3	TGTGCCAGCAGCTTTGGGACTAGCCCCACAGATACGCAGTATTTT	CASSFGTSPTDTQYF
TRBV2	-	TRBD1	TRBJ1-5	TGTGCCAGCACAGGGGGCGCGAATCAGCCCCAGCATTTT	CASTGGANQPQHF
TRBV7-2	-	TRBD2	TRBJ2-7	TGTGCCAGCAGCCACTCGACTAGCGGGGCCTACGAGCAGTACTTC	CASSHSTSGAYEQYF
TRBV20-1	-	-	TRBJ2-1	TGCAGTGCTAAGAGCACCGGTGTAGAGGAGCAGTTCTTC	CSAKSTGVEEQFF
TRBV10-2	-	-	TRBJ1-4	TGCGCCAGCAGTGAACAGGGAGATGAAAAACTGTTTTTT	CASSEQGDEKLFF
TRBV20-1	many	-	TRBJ1-2	TGCAGTGCCCAACCCCGAAGGGGGGCCTCGGCGTGGGGCTACACCTTC	CSAQPRRGASAWGYTF
TRBV19	many	-	TRBJ1-1	TGTGCCAGTAGTATCGGAAGGCTTTATCGATTT	CASSIGRLYRF
TRBV5-4	many	-	TRBJ1-2	TGTGCCAGCAGCTTGGCAATGGGAGGCTACACCTTC	CASSLAMGGYTF
TRBV5-4	many	-	TRBJ2-1	TGTGCCAGCAGCTTGGTCCATCTCGCGGCCAGGGGAAAGTTCTTC	CASSLVHLAARGKFF
TRBV19	-	-	TRBJ1-5	TGTGCCAGTAGTATGTCGGAGGGGGATCAGCCCCAGCATTTT	CASSMSEGDQPQHF
TRBV2	-	-	TRBJ2-6	TGTGCCAGCAAAGTCTCTGGGGCCAACGTCCTGACTTTC	CASKVSGANVLTF
TRBV5-6	-	-	TRBJ2-7	TGTGCCAGCAGCGCCACCGGGCTTACCTACGAGCAGTACTTC	CASSATGLTYEQYF
TRBV20-1	-	-	TRBJ2-2	TGCAGTGCTAGAGATCAGGGGGGGTCCGGGGAGCTGTTTTTT	CSARDQGGSGELFF
TRBV20-1	-	TRBD1	TRBJ1-1	TGCAGTGCTAGAGATCCCGACAGGGAGAACACTGAAGCTTTCTTT	CSARDPDRENTEAFF
TRBV6-5	many	-	TRBJ1-6	TGTGCCAGCAGTTACGGGCAGCTCTATAATTCACCCCTCCACTTT	CASSYGQLYNSPLHF
TRBV4-1	-	TRBD1	TRBJ2-7	TGCGCCAGCAGCCATTCCTCCGGGACAGGGGGCGGCGAGCAGTACTTC	CASSHSSGTGGGEQYF
TRBV5-1	many	-	TRBJ2-7	TGCGCCAGCAGTCTCACCAGGGGGAGGGACGAGCAGTACTTC	CASSLTRGRDEQYF
TRBV4-2	many	-	TRBJ1-2	TGTGCCAGCAGCCCAGAACAGGGAAACACGGGCTACACCTTC	CASSPEQGNTGYTF
TRBV27	-	TRBD1	TRBJ2-7	TGTGCCAGCAGTCCGGGACAGGGGGCTTCCCTCTCCTACGAGCAGTACTTC	CASSPGQGASLSYEQYF
TRBV7-9	many	-	TRBJ1-1	TGTGCTATTAAGGGGGACACTGAAGCTTTCTTT	CAIKGDTEAFF
TRBV19	-	TRBD1	TRBJ2-3	TGTGCCAGTAGCTACCTGGCGGGACAGGGCGACACAGATACGCAGTATTTT	CASSYLAGQGDTDTQYF
TRBV7-8	-	TRBD1	TRBJ1-1	TGTGCCAGCAGCTCCACCGGACAGGGGGCGCGGGCTTTCTTT	CASSSTGQGARAFF
TRBV24-1	many	TRBD1	TRBJ2-3	TGTGCCACCAGTGTCCCGGGACAGGGAGCCGAGGCGCAGTATTTT	CATSVPGQGAEAQYF
TRBV15	many	-	TRBJ2-5	TGTGCCACCAGCCTGGTTGGGTTAGAGACCCAGTACTTC	CATSLVGLETQYF